The T cell receptor (beta chain) described here comes from a study of blood T cell repertoires in COVID-19. The wider study: The United States, Italy and Spain were the sources of the acute and convalescent COVID-19 samples.

This CDR3 is built from 13 residues. Deletions cut 3 bases from V and 0 bases from J, with 6 bases between. The germline gives CDR1 SGDLS, CDR2 YYNGEE. The authors' processing: Amplification with reference gene primers provided the estimates of nucleated cell counts. Clones were sequenced by immunoSEQ multiplex PCR, and TCRdb holds only the in-frame ones, with some missing. V and J calls and clone size follow that table, whereas D and trimming were derived from the DNA. Among around 89,000 clones, 80% to 90% were seen once, and the ten largest hold approximately 9.3%. The clonotype comes from a man aged 45-65 years with acute or convalescent COVID-19. Input material: peripheral blood. V usage is TRBV9 and J usage is TRBJ2-5; D ambiguous. In nucleotides, the CDR3 is TGTGCCAGCAGCGGCAGGTACCAAGAGACCCAGTACTTC. Its protein product is CASSGRYQETQYF.